This record looks at one TCR beta chain sequence and its context. This CDR3 is 16 amino acids long. Germline V gene lookup returns CDR1 MNHNY and CDR2 SVGAGI (reference sequence). The data belong to a study of cytomegalovirus exposure and HLA in healthy donors. The PCR contained 60 Vbeta and 13 Jbeta primers. Sequencing was performed with immunoSEQ multiplex PCR; in TCRdb, only in-frame clones are kept and a portion is missing. The table lists about 150,000 clones, roughly 82% of them singletons, with 5.7% in the top ten. The chain links TRBV6-6 to TRBJ2-5; D uncertain. Gene TRBJ2-7 matches the end of the DNA better, so the J call may be wrong. The TCR comes from a man aged 25-45 years in good health and CMV-seropositive. The sequenced sample was PBMCs. DNA of the CDR3: TGTGCCAGCTCCGGTGATAAGGCAGGCGATTCCTACGAGCAGTACTTC. The encoded protein is CASSGDKAGDSYEQYF.